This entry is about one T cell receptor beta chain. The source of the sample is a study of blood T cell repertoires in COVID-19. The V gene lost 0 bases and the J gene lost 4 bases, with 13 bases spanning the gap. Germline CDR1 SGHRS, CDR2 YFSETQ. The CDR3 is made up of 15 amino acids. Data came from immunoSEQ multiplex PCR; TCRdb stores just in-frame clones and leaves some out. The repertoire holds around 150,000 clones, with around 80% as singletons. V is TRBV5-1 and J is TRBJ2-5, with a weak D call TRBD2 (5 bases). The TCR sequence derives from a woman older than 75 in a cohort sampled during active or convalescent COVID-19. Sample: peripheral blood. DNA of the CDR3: TGCGCCAGCAGCTTGGTTGCGCGGGTGGGAGAGACCCAGTACTTC. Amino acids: CASSLVARVGETQYF.